Presented here are 26 T cell receptor beta chains from one specimen sequenced in a study of OX40 agonist ivuxolimab in advanced cancers. Here immunoSEQ multiplex PCR was the method, and the copy in TCRdb shows in-frame clones only, minus some. Among about 84,000 clones, 94% were seen once, and the ten largest hold 9.5% to 12%. The sequencing used CD4+ or CD8+ T cells sorted from blood, collected in a trial of the OX40 agonist ivuxolimab. Receptors were obtained from an adult with an advanced solid tumor such as melanoma, head and neck, liver or kidney cancer.

This chain connects TRBV29-1 to TRBJ1-2, with TRBD1 as a possible D gene (5 bases). V was clipped by 5 bases and J by 0 bases, with 22 bases between them. CDR1 SQVTM and CDR2 ANQGSEA come from the germline V gene. The CDR3 totals 17 residues. This CDR3 is CSVLAIGRDDSNYGYTF. CDR3 in DNA: TGCAGCGTTTTAGCCATCGGCAGGGACGATTCTAACTATGGCTACACCTTC.

The rearrangement joins TRBV6-5 to TRBJ1-1; D is unclear. Per the germline V gene, CDR1 is MNHEY and CDR2 is SVGAGI. The V end was cut by 6 bases, the J end by 6 bases, with 11 bases between. This CDR3 has 12 amino acids. This chain's CDR3 is CASSQGLAEAFF. The CDR3 DNA follows: TGTGCCAGCAGCCAAGGCCTCGCTGAAGCTTTCTTT.

The rearrangement links TRBV7-6 to TRBJ2-5; D possibly corresponds to TRBD2 (5 bases). The CDR3 sequence is 12 residues long. The germline V gene encodes CDR1 SGHVS and CDR2 FNYEAQ. Between the trimmed V and J ends, which lost 6 bases and 4 bases, there was a span of 9 bases. The CDR3 reads CASRFEGETQYF. CDR3 coding DNA: TGTGCCAGCAGGTTCGAGGGAGAGACCCAGTACTTC.

CDR3 bases: TGTGCCAGCAGTGACGGCGCCTACTACGAGCAGTACTTC. Translated, it gives CASSDGAYYEQYF. The chain couples TRBV6-1 to TRBJ2-7; D remains unclear. The germline CDR1 and CDR2 sequences are MNHNS and SASEGT. The CDR3 has 13 residues. V shed 3 bases and J shed 3 bases, with 9 bases lying between them.

The gene calls are TRBV7-8 and TRBJ1-5; 8 bases match TRBD1. The CDR3 has 19 residues. In germline, CDR1 is SGHVS, CDR2 FQNEAQ. With V trimmed by 2 bases and J by 0 bases, 12 bases remained unmatched. CDR3: CASSLSRGTGLYSNQPQHF. In nucleotides, the CDR3 is TGTGCCAGCAGCTTATCACGCGGGACAGGACTATATAGCAATCAGCCCCAGCATTTT.

The rearrangement joins TRBV4-3 to TRBJ2-2; TRBD2 matches at 7 bases. The CDR3 loop spans 16 amino acids. J gave up 8 bases and V 2 bases, and 11 bases lay outside the gene matches. CDR1 is LGHNA, CDR2 YSLEER, per germline. The CDR3 DNA reads as TGCGCCAGCAGCCAATCCGGGGGAGGGCCTGCGGGGGAGCTGTTTTTT. Its protein is CASSQSGGGPAGELFF.

The CDR3 loop reads CASSAGTGGAGYGYTF. CDR3 in DNA: TGTGCCAGCAGTGCCGGGACAGGGGGCGCAGGGTATGGCTACACCTTC. V gene TRBV6-1 combines with J gene TRBJ1-2; TRBD1 matches 12 bases. This CDR3 has 16 amino acids. After removal of 4 bases from V and 5 bases from J, the junction contained 8 bases not matched to a gene. Germline V gene data show CDR1 as MNHNS and CDR2 as SASEGT.

This clone was found once. The chain uses TRBV7-6 and TRBJ1-1; 11 nucleotides agree with TRBD1. Germline V gene sequence: CDR1 SGHVS, CDR2 FNYEAQ. V shed 4 bases and J 3 bases; nucleotides not matched to a gene: 10. CDR3 length equals 17 residues. CDR3 protein: CASSSSRDRGYDTEAFF. CDR3 DNA: TGTGCCAGCAGCTCGTCCCGGGACAGGGGGTACGACACTGAAGCTTTCTTT.

In its sample, this clone was seen once. J is TRBJ2-5 and V is TRBV4-3; 7 bases match TRBD2. Judging by the DNA end, TRBJ2-7 fits better; the J call may be wrong. The CDR3 spans 13 residues. The germline gives CDR1 LGHNA, CDR2 YSLEER. The CDR3 coding sequence is TGCGCCAGCAGCCAAGCGGGCGGGAGCGAGCAGTACTTC. As protein: CASSQAGGSEQYF.

This rearrangement joins TRBV9 to TRBJ2-7; unclear D gene. V lost 3 bases, J lost 5 bases, and 12 bases lay in between. Germline V gene lookup returns CDR1 SGDLS and CDR2 YYNGEE. The CDR3 contains 13 residues. The CDR3 DNA follows: TGTGCCAGCAGCGCCCAAAATTCCCACGAGCAGTACTTC. Translation gives CASSAQNSHEQYF.

The chain is built from TRBV7-9 and TRBJ2-2, with 9 bases aligning to TRBD2. The CDR3 covers 17 residues. Trimming cost V 5 bases and J 5 bases; bases outside gene matches: 12. CDR1 SEHNR and CDR2 FQNEAQ come from the germline V gene (reference sequence). Here the CDR3 DNA reads TGTGCCAGCAGCGTAAATTTAGCGGGGGAACGAACCGGGGAGCTGTTTTTT. Translation gives CASSVNLAGERTGELFF.

The chain is built from TRBV7-9 and TRBJ1-2; tentative D call: TRBD1 (6 bases). The germline gives CDR1 SEHNR, CDR2 FQNEAQ (reference sequence). Trimming stripped 5 bases from V and 11 bases from J, with 18 bases between. The CDR3 contains 13 residues. CDR3 protein: CASSLLPGQIYTF. CDR3 DNA: TGTGCCAGCAGCCTATTACCGGGACAAATTTACACCTTC. The variable domain in full, with the rest retrieved from reference TRBV7-9 and TRBJ1-2, is DTGVSQNPRHKITKRGQNVTFRCDPISEHNRLYWYRQTLGQGPEFLTYFQNEAQLEKSRLLSDRFSAERPKGSFSTLEIQRTEQGDSAMYLCASSLLPGQIYTFGSGTRLTVV.

The chain joins TRBV5-6 to TRBJ2-5; D not certain. Looked up from germline, CDR1 is SGHDT and CDR2 is YYEEEE. Deletions cut 0 bases from V and 4 bases from J, with 7 bases between. The CDR3 contains 13 residues. The CDR3 spells CASSLAGLETQYF. The CDR3 nucleotides read TGTGCCAGCAGCTTGGCAGGTTTAGAGACCCAGTACTTC. Combining the CDR3 with reference TRBV5-6 and TRBJ2-5 gives the whole variable domain DAGVTQSPTHLIKTRGQQVTLRCSPKSGHDTVSWYQQALGQGPQFIFQYYEEEERQRGNFPDRFSGHQFPNYSSELNVNALLLGDSALYLCASSLAGLETQYFGPGTRLLVL.

Comment on this clone: Additional DNA sequences in this sample encode the identical CDR3. V usage is TRBV13 and J usage is TRBJ2-1, with TRBD2 matching 8 bases. The CDR3 runs to 17 residues. CDR1 and CDR2 from the germline V gene are PRHDT and FYEKMQ (reference sequence). J lost 4 bases, V lost 1 base, and 9 bases had no gene match. The CDR3, as DNA: TGTGCCAGCAGCTTAGCGGGAGGGCCCTTTACTTACAATGAGCAGTTCTTC. Its translation is CASSLAGGPFTYNEQFF. The variable domain in full, completed from reference TRBV13 and TRBJ2-1, reads AAGVIQSPRHLIKEKRETATLKCYPIPRHDTVYWYQQGPGQDPQFLISFYEKMQSDKGSIPDRFSAQQFSDYHSELNMSSLELGDSALYFCASSLAGGPFTYNEQFFGPGTRLTVL.

The gene calls are TRBV7-9 and TRBJ2-7; the D gene is possibly TRBD2 (6 bases). Germline V lookup: CDR1 SEHNR, CDR2 FQNEAQ (reference sequence). V lost 4 bases and J lost 7, with 14 bases in between. The CDR3 extends over 13 amino acids. CDR3 coding DNA: TGTGCCAGCAGCTCGGGACTTAGCTTGGAGCAGTACTTC. Residues: CASSSGLSLEQYF.

This chain uses TRBV5-5 with TRBJ1-1; 8 bases fit TRBD1. This CDR3 comprises 14 residues. Trimming cost V 7 bases and J 1 base; bases outside gene matches: 6. Germline loops: CDR1 SGHKS, CDR2 YYEKEE (reference sequence). CDR3 sequence reads: CASFSGTGNTEAFF. The CDR3, as DNA: TGTGCCAGCTTCTCCGGGACAGGGAACACTGAAGCTTTCTTT.

This CDR3 is CASSPPQGNTQYF. Written as DNA, the CDR3 is TGTGCCAGCAGCCCGCCACAGGGAAATACGCAGTATTTT. The V call is TRBV7-6, the J call TRBJ2-3; a weak D match, TRBD1 (6 bases). This CDR3 spans 13 amino acids. V lost 5 bases and J 7 bases, leaving 13 bases between the germline ends. CDR1 is SGHVS and CDR2 is FNYEAQ in the germline V gene.

The rearrangement joins TRBV9 to TRBJ2-2; weak D call: TRBD2 (6 bases). The germline gives CDR1 SGDLS, CDR2 YYNGEE. Trimming removed 5 bases at V and 6 bases at J, with 8 bases between. This CDR3 spans 12 amino acids. The chain's CDR3 is CASREGSGELFF. The CDR3 coding sequence is TGTGCCAGCAGGGAGGGGTCCGGGGAGCTGTTTTTT.

This chain uses TRBV7-3 with TRBJ1-1; D is undetermined. V was cut by 2 bases and J by 4 bases, with 14 bases left in between. The germline V gene has CDR1 SGHTA and CDR2 FQGTGA. The length of the CDR3 is 15 residues. CDR3 region: CASSLFGSFGTEAFF. CDR3 in DNA: TGTGCCAGCAGCTTATTCGGCAGCTTTGGCACTGAAGCTTTCTTT.

This CDR3 reads CASTRQSYYEQYF. CDR3 DNA sequence: TGTGCCAGCACGCGGCAGTCCTACTACGAGCAGTACTTC. The rearrangement joins TRBV2 to TRBJ2-7; no firm D call. The CDR3 has 13 amino acids. V lost 7 bases and J 3 bases, leaving 13 bases between the germline ends. Germline V lookup: CDR1 SNHLY, CDR2 FYNNEI.

V gene TRBV6-5 combines with J gene TRBJ2-1; 8 nucleotides match TRBD2. The germline gives CDR1 MNHEY, CDR2 SVGAGI. The CDR3 extends over 14 amino acids. Germline trimming cut 5 bases from V and 3 bases from J; bases unmatched to any gene: 3. The DNA for the CDR3 is TGTGCCAGCAGTGAGGGACTAGTCTACAATGAGCAGTTCTTC. The encoded protein is CASSEGLVYNEQFF.

The chain recombines TRBV18 with TRBJ2-1; maybe TRBD1 (6 bases). Germline loops: CDR1 KGHSH, CDR2 LQKENI. The CDR3 is 15 residues long. V lost 3 bases, J lost 4 bases, and 13 bases lay in between. The CDR3 protein is CASSPGAGTYNEQFF. The CDR3 nucleotides read TGTGCCAGCTCACCGGGGGCAGGGACGTACAATGAGCAGTTCTTC. Full variable domain (outside the CDR3, taken from reference TRBV18 and TRBJ2-1): NAGVMQNPRHLVRRRGQEARLRCSPMKGHSHVYWYRQLPEEGLKFMVYLQKENIIDESGMPKERFSAEFPKEGPSILRIQQVVRGDSAAYFCASSPGAGTYNEQFFGPGTRLTVL.

CDR3 loop: CASSQDRPSGGYNEQFF. The CDR3 DNA reads TGTGCCAGCAGCCAAGATAGGCCTAGCGGAGGGTACAATGAGCAGTTCTTC. The V call is TRBV4-2, the J call TRBJ2-1, with 7 bases fitting TRBD2. Germline loops: CDR1 LGHNA, CDR2 YNFKEQ. This CDR3 region has 17 residues. The trim removed 0 bases at V and 4 bases at J, leaving 9 bases unmatched.

The J gene is TRBJ2-7, the V gene TRBV5-1; 8 nucleotides agree with TRBD1. In germline, CDR1 is SGHRS, CDR2 YFSETQ. Losses at the gene ends were 6 bases for V and 2 bases for J; bases not matched to a gene: 16. The CDR3 length is 17 residues. The CDR3 spells CASTGGGPGTGTYEQYF. CDR3 coding DNA: TGCGCCAGCACTGGAGGAGGGCCCGGGACAGGAACCTACGAGCAGTACTTC.

This clone was seen only a few times. V is TRBV5-4 and J is TRBJ2-3; a possible D gene is TRBD2 (5 bases). Per the germline V gene, CDR1 is SGHNT and CDR2 is YYREEE (reference sequence). This CDR3 has 15 residues. Trimming left V 2 bases short and J 0 bases short, with 10 bases between. CDR3 in DNA: TGTGCCAGCAGCTTTATGGGCGGGAGCACAGATACGCAGTATTTT. Encoded protein: CASSFMGGSTDTQYF.

V is TRBV2 and J is TRBJ2-4; unclear D gene. Between the trimmed V and J ends, which lost 8 bases and 5 bases, there was a span of 13 bases. In germline, CDR1 is SNHLY, CDR2 FYNNEI. The CDR3 length is 13 residues. The CDR3 is CASDLRIQNIQYF. The DNA for the CDR3 is TGTGCCAGCGACCTACGAATCCAAAACATTCAGTACTTC.